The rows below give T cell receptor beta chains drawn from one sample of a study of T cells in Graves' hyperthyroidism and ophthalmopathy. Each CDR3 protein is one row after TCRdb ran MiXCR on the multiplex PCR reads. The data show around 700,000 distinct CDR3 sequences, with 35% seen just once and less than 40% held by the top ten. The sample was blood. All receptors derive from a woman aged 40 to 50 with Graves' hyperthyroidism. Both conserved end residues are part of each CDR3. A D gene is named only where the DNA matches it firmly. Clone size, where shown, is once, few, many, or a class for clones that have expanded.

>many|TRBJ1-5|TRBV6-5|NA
TGTGCCAGCACGTACCGGGTGGGTAATCAGCCCCAGCATTTT
CASTYRVGNQPQHF
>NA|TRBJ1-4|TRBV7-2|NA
TGTGCCAGCAGCTCCGAAGACGGGGATGAAAAACTGTTTTTT
CASSSEDGDEKLFF
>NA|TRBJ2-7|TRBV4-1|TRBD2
TGCGCCAGCAGCCTCGGGACTAGCGGCCGAAAACGGGAGCAGTACTTC
CASSLGTSGRKREQYF
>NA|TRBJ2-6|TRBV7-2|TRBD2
TGTGCCAGCAGCTTAGACCGGGGGGACTCTGGGGCCAACGTCCTGACTTTC
CASSLDRGDSGANVLTF
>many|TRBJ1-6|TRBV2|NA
TGTGCCAGCAGTGAAGAGGCAGGGTGGCCACTAAATTCACCCCTCCACTTT
CASSEEAGWPLNSPLHF
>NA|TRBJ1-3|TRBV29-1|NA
TGCAGCTTAGGGGCAGGGGCCGGAAACACCATATATTTT
CSLGAGAGNTIYF
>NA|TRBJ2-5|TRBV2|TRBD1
TGTGCCACGCGGACAGGAGAGACCCAGTACTTC
CATRTGETQYF
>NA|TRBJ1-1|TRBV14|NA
TGTGCCAGCAGCCAAGATCGTGGTTGGGGGGAAACTGAAGCTTTCTTT
CASSQDRGWGETEAFF
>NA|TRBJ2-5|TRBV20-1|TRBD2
TGCAGTGCCACCCTCCGACTAGCGGGGAAAGAGACCCAGTACTTC
CSATLRLAGKETQYF
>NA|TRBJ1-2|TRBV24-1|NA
TGTGCCACTTCTCGAGGCGACGCCTATGGCTACACCTTC
CATSRGDAYGYTF
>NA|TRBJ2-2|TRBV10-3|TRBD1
TGTGCCATCAGTGGCAGCCCTGACAGGGACGACGGGGAGCTGTTTTTT
CAISGSPDRDDGELFF
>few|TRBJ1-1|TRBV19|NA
TGTGCCAGTAGTACCGAAGGGGGTATGAACACTGAAGCTTTCTTT
CASSTEGGMNTEAFF
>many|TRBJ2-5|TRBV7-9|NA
TGTGCCAGCAGCTTAAGCCCGGACACGGATAAAGAGACCCAGTACTTC
CASSLSPDTDKETQYF
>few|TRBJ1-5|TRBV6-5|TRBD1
TGTGCCAGCAACCCGACAGGGCACAGCAATCAGCCCCAGCATTTT
CASNPTGHSNQPQHF
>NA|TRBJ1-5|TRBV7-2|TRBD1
TGTGCCAGCAATCCCCCGGGACAGGGGCATCAGCCCCAGCATTTT
CASNPPGQGHQPQHF
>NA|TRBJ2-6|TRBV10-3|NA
TGTGCCATCAGTGGGACCGGGACCAACGTCCTGACTTTC
CAISGTGTNVLTF
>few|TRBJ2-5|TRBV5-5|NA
TGCGCCAGCAGCCAAGCGGCAGGGATACAAGAGACCCAGTACTTC
CASSQAAGIQETQYF
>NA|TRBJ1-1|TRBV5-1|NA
TGCGCCAGCAGGCGGACGACAGGGAACACTGAAGCTTTCTTT
CASRRTTGNTEAFF
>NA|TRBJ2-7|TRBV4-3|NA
TGCGCCAGCAGCCAAGATCAAAGCAGGTCCTACGAGCAGTACTTC
CASSQDQSRSYEQYF
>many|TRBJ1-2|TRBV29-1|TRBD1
TGCAGCGTTGAACAAGGACAGGGTTTATTTTCGAGTGGCTACACCTTC
CSVEQGQGLFSSGYTF
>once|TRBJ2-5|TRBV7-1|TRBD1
TGTGCCAGCAGCTCAACGGGACAGGGAAATCAGCCCCAGTACTTC
CASSSTGQGNQPQYF
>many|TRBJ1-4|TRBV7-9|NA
TGTGCCAGCAGCTTAGCGCCACAGGGTAATGAAAAACTGTTTTTT
CASSLAPQGNEKLFF
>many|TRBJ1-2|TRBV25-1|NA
TGTGCCAGCAGCACAGTGATTAACTATGGCTACACCTTC
CASSTVINYGYTF
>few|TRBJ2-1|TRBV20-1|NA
TGCAGTGCTAGACCCAAGCGTGGGGAGCAGTTCTTC
CSARPKRGEQFF
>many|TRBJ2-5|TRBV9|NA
TGTGCCAGCAGTACACCTTTGGGGACCCAGTACTTC
CASSTPLGTQYF
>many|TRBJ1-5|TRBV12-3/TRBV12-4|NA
TGTGCCAGCACCAAGGCGCCGGACGGTTTACCCCAGCATTTT
CASTKAPDGLPQHF
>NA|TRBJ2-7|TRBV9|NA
TGTGCCAGCAGCCACATCCTAACAGGCTACGAGCAGTACTTC
CASSHILTGYEQYF
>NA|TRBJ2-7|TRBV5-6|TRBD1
TGTGCCAGCAGCTGGATGACAGGGACCGGCTACGAGCAGTACTTC
CASSWMTGTGYEQYF
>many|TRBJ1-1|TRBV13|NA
TGTGCCAGCAGCTTAGGCCTCGGAGGAAACACTGAAGCTTTCTTT
CASSLGLGGNTEAFF
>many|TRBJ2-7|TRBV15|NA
NA
CATSRDVGTGAYEQCF
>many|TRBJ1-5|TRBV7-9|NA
TGTGCCAGCAGCTTTTCCGGGGCTAATCAGCCCCAGCATTTT
CASSFSGANQPQHF
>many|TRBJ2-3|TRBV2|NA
TGTGCCAGCGGGTTAGGGGCTAGCACAGATACGCAGTATTTT
CASGLGASTDTQYF
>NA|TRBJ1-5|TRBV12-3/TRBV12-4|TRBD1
TGTGCCAGCAGTTCCAGGGTCCCGGGACAGGGAAAAGATCAGCCCCAGCATTTT
CASSSRVPGQGKDQPQHF
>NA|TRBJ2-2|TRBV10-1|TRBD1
TGCGCCAGCACAAGGACAGGGGATGGCACCGGGGAGCTGTTTTTT
CASTRTGDGTGELFF
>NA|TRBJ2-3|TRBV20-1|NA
TGCAGTGCTAGAGAGAGTGGGGATACGCAGTATTTT
CSARESGDTQYF
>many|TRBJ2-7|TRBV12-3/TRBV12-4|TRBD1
TGTGCCAGCAGTTTCCGTATCCGGGACAGGATCACCTACGAGCAGTACTTC
CASSFRIRDRITYEQYF
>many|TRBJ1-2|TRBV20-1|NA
TGCAGTGCTAGTCCTTTGAGGGGGGGGGGCTACACCTTC
CSASPLRGGGYTF
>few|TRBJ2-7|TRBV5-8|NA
TGTGCCAGCAGCTTCGTGGGGGTCCTCGAGCAGTACTTC
CASSFVGVLEQYF
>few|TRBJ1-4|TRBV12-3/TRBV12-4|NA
TGTGCCAGCAGTAGGACTTGGATGAATAAAAAACTGTTTTTT
CASSRTWMNKKLFF
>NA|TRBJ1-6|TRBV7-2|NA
TGTGCCAGCAGCCCCCGGACGGCGAGCTCCTATAATTCACCCCTCCACTTT
CASSPRTASSYNSPLHF
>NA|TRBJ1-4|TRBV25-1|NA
TGCAGTGCTAGCCCCGGGACGGTTAATGAAAAACTGTTTTTT
CSASPGTVNEKLFF
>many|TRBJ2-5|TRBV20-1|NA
TGCAGTGCGCTGCCCGGGGAGACCCAGTACTTC
CSALPGETQYF
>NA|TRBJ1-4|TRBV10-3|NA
NA
CAIGGGLLKNCFF
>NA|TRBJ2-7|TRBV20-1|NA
TGCAGTGCTAGAGACCAAGGACTATATTTCTCCTACGAGCAGTACTTC
CSARDQGLYFSYEQYF
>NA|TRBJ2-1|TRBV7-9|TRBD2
TGTGCCAGCAGCTCTATTCCCCCGGGGGCGGGGGGCAATGAGCAGTTCTTC
CASSSIPPGAGGNEQFF
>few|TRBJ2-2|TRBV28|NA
TGTGCCAGCAGAAGCATCGGGGAGCTGTTTTTT
CASRSIGELFF
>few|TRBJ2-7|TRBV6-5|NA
TGTGCCAGCAGTTACCTTTCGCGGCAGGGCGAGCAGTACTTC
CASSYLSRQGEQYF
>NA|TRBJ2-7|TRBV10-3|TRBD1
TGTGCCATCGGTGAGATGACAGGGGGGTCCTACGAGCAGTACTTC
CAIGEMTGGSYEQYF
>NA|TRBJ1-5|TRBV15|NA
TGTGCCACCAGCAGGGGTAGTACAGGGTCTATTCAGCCCCAGCATTTT
CATSRGSTGSIQPQHF
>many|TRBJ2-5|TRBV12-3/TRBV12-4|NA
TGTGCCAGCACCCCAGCAGCCCGTCCAGAGACCCAGTACTTC
CASTPAARPETQYF
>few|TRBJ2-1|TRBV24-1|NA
TGTGCCACCAGCGAGCGGAGGGAGCAGTTCTTC
CATSERREQFF
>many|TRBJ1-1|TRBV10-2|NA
TGCGCCAGCAGGACGCCGGGCGGCACTGAAGCTTTCTTT
CASRTPGGTEAFF
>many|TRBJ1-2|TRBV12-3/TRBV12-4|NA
TGTGCCAGCACTGACAACTATGGCTACACCTTC
CASTDNYGYTF